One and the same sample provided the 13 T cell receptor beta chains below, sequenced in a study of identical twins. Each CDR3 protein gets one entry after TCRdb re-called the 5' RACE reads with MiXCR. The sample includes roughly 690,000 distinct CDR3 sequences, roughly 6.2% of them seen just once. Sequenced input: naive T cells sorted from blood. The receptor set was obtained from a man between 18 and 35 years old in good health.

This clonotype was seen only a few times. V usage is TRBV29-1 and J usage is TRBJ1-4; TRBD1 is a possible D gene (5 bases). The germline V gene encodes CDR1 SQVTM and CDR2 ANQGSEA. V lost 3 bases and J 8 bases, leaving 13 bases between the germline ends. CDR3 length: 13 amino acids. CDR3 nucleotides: TGCAGCGTTGATTGGGGGAGCGGCGAAAAACTGTTTTTT. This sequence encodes CSVDWGSGEKLFF. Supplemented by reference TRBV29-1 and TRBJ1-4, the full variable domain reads SAVISQKPSRDICQRGTSLTIQCQVDSQVTMMFWYRQQPGQSLTLIATANQGSEATYESGFVIDKFPISRPNLTFSTLTVSNMSPEDSSIYLCSVDWGSGEKLFFGSGTQLSVL.

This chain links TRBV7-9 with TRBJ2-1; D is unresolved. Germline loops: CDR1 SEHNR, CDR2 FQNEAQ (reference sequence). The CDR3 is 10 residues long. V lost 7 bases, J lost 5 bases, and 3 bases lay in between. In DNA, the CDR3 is TGTGCCAGCAATAACAATGAGCAGTTCTTC. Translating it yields CASNNNEQFF.

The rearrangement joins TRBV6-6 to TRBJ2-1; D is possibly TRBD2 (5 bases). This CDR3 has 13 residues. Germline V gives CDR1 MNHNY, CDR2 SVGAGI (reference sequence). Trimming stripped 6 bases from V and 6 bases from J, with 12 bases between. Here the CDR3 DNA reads TGTGCCAGCAGGACGGACTTCTCCAATGAGCAGTTCTTC. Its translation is CASRTDFSNEQFF.

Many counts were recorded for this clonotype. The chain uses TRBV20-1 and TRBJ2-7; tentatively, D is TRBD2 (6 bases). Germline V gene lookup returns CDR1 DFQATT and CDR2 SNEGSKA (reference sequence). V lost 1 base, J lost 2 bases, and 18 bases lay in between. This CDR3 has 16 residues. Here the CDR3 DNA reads TGCAGTGCTAGAGGGGTAGGAACTAGCAGAACCTACGAGCAGTACTTC. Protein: CSARGVGTSRTYEQYF.

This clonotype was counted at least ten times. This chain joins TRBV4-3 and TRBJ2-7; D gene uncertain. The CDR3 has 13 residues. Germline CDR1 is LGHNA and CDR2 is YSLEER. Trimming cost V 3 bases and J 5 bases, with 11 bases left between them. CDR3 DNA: TGCGCCAGCAGCCAGGGAAACATCGACGAGCAGTACTTC. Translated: CASSQGNIDEQYF.

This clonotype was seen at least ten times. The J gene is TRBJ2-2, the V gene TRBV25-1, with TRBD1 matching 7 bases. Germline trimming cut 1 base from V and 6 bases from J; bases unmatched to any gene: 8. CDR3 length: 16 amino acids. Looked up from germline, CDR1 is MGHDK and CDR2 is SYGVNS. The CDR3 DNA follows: TGTGCCAGCAGTGAATTCGAGGGGGCGGTGGCCGGGGAGCTGTTTTTT. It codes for CASSEFEGAVAGELFF.

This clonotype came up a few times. CDR3 coding DNA: TGTGCCAGCAGCTTATATCGCGCGTCGGAGACCCAGTACTTC. It codes for CASSLYRASETQYF. J is TRBJ2-5 and V is TRBV11-3; D is uncertain. Germline values: CDR1 SGHNT, CDR2 YENEEA. The V end lost 2 bases, the J end lost 5 bases, and 12 bases lay between the germline ends. CDR3 size: 14 residues.

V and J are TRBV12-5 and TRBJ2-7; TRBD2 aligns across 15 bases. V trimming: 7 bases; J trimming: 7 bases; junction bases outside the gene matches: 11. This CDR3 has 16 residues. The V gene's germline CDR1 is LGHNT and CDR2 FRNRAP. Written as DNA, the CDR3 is TGTGCTAGTGCCCTTGAAGGACTAGCGGGAGGGGGTGAGCAGTACTTC. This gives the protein CASALEGLAGGGEQYF.

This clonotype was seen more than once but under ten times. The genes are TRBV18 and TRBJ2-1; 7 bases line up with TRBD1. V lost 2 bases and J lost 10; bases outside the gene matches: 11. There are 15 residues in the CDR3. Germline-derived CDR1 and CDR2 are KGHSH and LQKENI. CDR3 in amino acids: CASSPAQGLSNEQFF. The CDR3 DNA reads TGTGCCAGCTCACCAGCACAGGGGTTAAGTAACGAGCAGTTCTTC. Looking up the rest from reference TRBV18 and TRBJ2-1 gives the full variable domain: NAGVMQNPRHLVRRRGQEARLRCSPMKGHSHVYWYRQLPEEGLKFMVYLQKENIIDESGMPKERFSAEFPKEGPSILRIQQVVRGDSAAYFCASSPAQGLSNEQFFGPGTRLTVL.

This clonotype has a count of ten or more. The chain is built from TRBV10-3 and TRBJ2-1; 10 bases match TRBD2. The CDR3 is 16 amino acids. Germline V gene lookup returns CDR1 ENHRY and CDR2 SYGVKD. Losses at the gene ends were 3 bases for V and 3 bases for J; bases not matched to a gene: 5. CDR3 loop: CAISDPTSGHYNEQFF. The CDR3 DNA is TGTGCCATCAGTGACCCGACTAGCGGGCACTACAATGAGCAGTTCTTC.

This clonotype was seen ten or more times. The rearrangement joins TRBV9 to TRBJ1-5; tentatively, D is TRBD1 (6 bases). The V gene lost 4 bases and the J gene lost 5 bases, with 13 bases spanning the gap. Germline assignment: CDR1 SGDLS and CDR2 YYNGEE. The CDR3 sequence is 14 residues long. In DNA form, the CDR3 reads TGTGCCAGCAGCCTAACAGGGTCGGATCAGCCCCAGCATTTT. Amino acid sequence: CASSLTGSDQPQHF. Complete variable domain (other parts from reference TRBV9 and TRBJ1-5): DSGVTQTPKHLITATGQRVTLRCSPRSGDLSVYWYQQSLDQGLQFLIQYYNGEERAKGNILERFSAQQFPDLHSELNLSSLELGDSALYFCASSLTGSDQPQHFGDGTRLSIL.

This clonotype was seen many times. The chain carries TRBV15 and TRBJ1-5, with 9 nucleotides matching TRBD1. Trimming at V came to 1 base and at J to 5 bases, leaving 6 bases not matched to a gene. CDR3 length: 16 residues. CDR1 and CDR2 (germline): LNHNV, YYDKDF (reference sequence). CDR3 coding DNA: TGTGCCACCAGCAGAGCTGGACAGGGGTCTTATCAGCCCCAGCATTTT. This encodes CATSRAGQGSYQPQHF.

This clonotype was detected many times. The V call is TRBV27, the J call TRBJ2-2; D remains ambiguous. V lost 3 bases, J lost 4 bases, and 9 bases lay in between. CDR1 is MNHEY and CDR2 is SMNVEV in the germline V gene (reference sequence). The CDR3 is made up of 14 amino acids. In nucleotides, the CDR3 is TGTGCCAGCAGTTTCGTACAGCTCACCGGGGAGCTGTTTTTT. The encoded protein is CASSFVQLTGELFF.